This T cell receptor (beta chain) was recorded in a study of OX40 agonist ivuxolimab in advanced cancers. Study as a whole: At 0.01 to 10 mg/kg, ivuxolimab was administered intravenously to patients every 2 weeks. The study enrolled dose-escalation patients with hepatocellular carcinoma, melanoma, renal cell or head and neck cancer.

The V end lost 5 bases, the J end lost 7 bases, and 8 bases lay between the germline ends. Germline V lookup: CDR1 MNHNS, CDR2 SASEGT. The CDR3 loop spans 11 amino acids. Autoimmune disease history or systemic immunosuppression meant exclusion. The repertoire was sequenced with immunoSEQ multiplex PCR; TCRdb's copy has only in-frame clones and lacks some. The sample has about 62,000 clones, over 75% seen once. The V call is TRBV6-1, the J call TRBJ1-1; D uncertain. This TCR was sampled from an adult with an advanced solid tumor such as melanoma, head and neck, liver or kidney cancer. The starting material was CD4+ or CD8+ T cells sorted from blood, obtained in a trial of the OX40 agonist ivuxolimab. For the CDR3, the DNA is TGTGCCAGCAGTTATGGGATTGAAGCTTTCTTT. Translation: CASSYGIEAFF.